This T cell receptor (beta chain) was sequenced in a study of blood T cells in healthy people across ages. The use of a sample-barcoded 5' primer and a J-beta primer mix characterized a second PCR of 7 to 11 cycles. In TCRdb, the 5' RACE reads were re-called with MiXCR into one record per CDR3 protein. The table records approximately 850,000 distinct CDR3 sequences, roughly 50% of them present only once. Concerning this clonotype: Its specificity is unknown.

All donors came from Russia, were Caucasian and healthy, and spanned ages about 6 to 100. CDR1 SGDLS and CDR2 YYNGEE come from the germline V gene. V lost 2 bases and J lost 10, with 10 bases in between. The length of the CDR3 is 12 residues. General study results and limits: A conclusive naive versus antigen-experienced comparison was prevented by the unsorted PBMCs.

The V call is TRBV9, the J call TRBJ2-1, with D unclear. The TCR comes from a man aged 30 to 45 in good health. The sequenced sample was blood. The CDR3 sequence is CASSVRVDEQFF. The CDR3, as DNA: TGTGCCAGCAGCGTCCGTGTAGACGAGCAGTTCTTC.